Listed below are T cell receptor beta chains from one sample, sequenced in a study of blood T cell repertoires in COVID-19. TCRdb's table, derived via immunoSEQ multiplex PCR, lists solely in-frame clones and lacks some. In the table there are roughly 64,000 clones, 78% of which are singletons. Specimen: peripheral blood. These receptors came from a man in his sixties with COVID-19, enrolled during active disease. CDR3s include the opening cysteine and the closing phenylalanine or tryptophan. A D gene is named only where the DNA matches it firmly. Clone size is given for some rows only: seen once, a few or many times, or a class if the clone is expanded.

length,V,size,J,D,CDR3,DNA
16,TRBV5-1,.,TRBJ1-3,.,CASSRADPFSGNTIYF,TGCGCCAGCAGCAGAGCCGATCCGTTCTCTGGAAACACCATATATTTT
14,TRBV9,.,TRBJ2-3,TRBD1,CASAGTVSTDTQYF,TGTGCCAGTGCCGGGACAGTCAGCACAGATACGCAGTATTTT
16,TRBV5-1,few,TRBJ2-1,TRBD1,CASSLAPGQDFNEQFF,TGCGCCAGCAGCTTGGCCCCGGGACAGGATTTCAATGAGCAGTTCTTC
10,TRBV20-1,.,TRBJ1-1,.,CSASKLKAFF,TGCAGTGCTAGTAAACTGAAAGCTTTCTTT
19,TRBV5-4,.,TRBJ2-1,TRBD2,CASSLGGLAGGPGFNEQFF,TGTGCCAGCAGCTTGGGGGGACTAGCGGGAGGGCCGGGGTTCAATGAGCAGTTCTTC
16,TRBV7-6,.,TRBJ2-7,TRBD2,CASSLTGLAGGREQYF,TGTGCCAGCAGCTTAACGGGACTAGCGGGAGGGCGCGAGCAGTACTTC
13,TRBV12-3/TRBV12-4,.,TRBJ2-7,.,CASSLGQTYEQYF,TGTGCCAGCAGTTTAGGTCAGACCTACGAGCAGTACTTC
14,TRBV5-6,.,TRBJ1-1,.,CASRQRGARTEAFF,TGTGCCAGCAGGCAACGGGGGGCGCGAACTGAAGCTTTCTTT
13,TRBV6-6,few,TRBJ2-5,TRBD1,CALGTGGTETQYF,TGTGCCCTCGGGACAGGGGGAACCGAGACCCAGTACTTC
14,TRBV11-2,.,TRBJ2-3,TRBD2,CASRHSGGTDTQYF,TGTGCCAGCAGGCATAGCGGGGGCACAGATACGCAGTATTTT
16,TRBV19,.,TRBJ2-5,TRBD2,CASSIDGLAGGRSQYF,TGTGCCAGTAGTATAGACGGACTAGCGGGGGGTCGAAGCCAGTACTTC
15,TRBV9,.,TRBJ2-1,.,CASSPLSGDYNEQFF,TGTGCCAGCAGCCCCCTTTCGGGGGATTACAATGAGCAGTTCTTC
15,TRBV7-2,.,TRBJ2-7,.,CASSLGGERYYEQYF,TGTGCCAGCAGCTTAGGGGGGGAAAGGTACTACGAGCAGTACTTC
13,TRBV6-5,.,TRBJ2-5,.,CASSYNRRETQYF,TGTGCCAGCAGTTACAACAGGCGGGAGACCCAGTACTTC
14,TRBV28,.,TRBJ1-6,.,CASSEGGFNSPLHF,TGTGCCAGCAGCGAGGGGGGGTTTAATTCACCCCTCCACTTT
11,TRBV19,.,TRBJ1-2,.,CASTSSYGYTF,TGTGCCAGTACTTCCTCCTATGGCTACACCTTC
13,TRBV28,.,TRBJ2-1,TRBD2,CASTNGGYNEQFF,TGTGCCAGCACCAACGGGGGGTACAATGAGCAGTTCTTC
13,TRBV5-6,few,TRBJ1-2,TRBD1,CASSISRGAGYTF,TGTGCCAGCAGCATCTCCAGGGGGGCTGGCTACACCTTC
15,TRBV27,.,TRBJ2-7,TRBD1,CASAPQTGWYNEQYF,TGTGCCAGCGCCCCCCAGACAGGGTGGTACAACGAGCAGTACTTC
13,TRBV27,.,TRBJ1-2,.,CASKNRAGDGYTF,TGTGCCAGCAAAAACAGGGCAGGCGATGGCTACACCTTC
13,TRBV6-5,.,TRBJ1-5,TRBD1,CASSWTGDQPQHF,TGTGCCAGCAGTTGGACAGGGGATCAGCCCCAGCATTTT
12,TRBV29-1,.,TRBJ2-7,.,CSVETGSYEQYF,TGCAGCGTTGAAACAGGGTCCTACGAGCAGTACTTC
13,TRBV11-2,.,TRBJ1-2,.,CASSSWTSGGYTF,TGTGCCAGCAGTTCATGGACGTCGGGGGGCTACACCTTC
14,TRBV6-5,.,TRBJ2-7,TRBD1,CASSLGQGKYEQYF,TGTGCCAGCAGTTTGGGACAGGGGAAATACGAGCAGTACTTC
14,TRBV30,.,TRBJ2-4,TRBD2,CAWSVGGSGNIQYF,TGTGCCTGGAGTGTAGGCGGGAGTGGGAACATTCAGTACTTC
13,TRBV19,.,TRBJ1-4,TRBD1,CATRGQPREKLFF,TGTGCCACTAGGGGACAGCCTAGAGAAAAACTGTTTTTT
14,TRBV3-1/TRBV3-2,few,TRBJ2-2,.,CASSQDGGTGELFF,TGTGCCAGCAGCCAAGATGGAGGAACCGGGGAGCTGTTTTTT
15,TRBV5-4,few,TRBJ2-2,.,CASSFAEVPTGELFF,TGTGCCAGCAGCTTCGCGGAGGTCCCCACCGGGGAGCTGTTTTTT
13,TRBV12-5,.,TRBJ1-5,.,CASVLDGNQPQHF,TGTGCTAGTGTTCTAGACGGCAATCAGCCCCAGCATTTT
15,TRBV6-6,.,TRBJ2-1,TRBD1,CASLPTGQGYNEQFF,TGTGCCAGCTTACCAACGGGACAGGGCTACAATGAGCAGTTCTTC
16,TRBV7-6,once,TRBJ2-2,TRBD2,CASSIQERENTGELFF,TGTGCCAGCAGCATCCAGGAGCGGGAGAACACCGGGGAGCTGTTTTTT
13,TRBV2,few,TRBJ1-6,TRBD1,CASSEDRESPLHF,TGTGCCAGCAGTGAGGACAGGGAATCACCCCTCCACTTT
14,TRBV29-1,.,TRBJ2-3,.,CSGLTGFSTDTQYF,TGCAGCGGCCTTACAGGTTTTAGCACAGATACGCAGTATTTT
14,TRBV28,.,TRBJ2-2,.,CASSAGISAGELFF,TGTGCCAGCAGTGCAGGGATCAGCGCCGGGGAGCTGTTTTTT
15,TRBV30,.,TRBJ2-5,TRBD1,CASGAGQGALETQYF,TGTGCCTCGGGCGCGGGACAGGGGGCTTTAGAGACCCAGTACTTC